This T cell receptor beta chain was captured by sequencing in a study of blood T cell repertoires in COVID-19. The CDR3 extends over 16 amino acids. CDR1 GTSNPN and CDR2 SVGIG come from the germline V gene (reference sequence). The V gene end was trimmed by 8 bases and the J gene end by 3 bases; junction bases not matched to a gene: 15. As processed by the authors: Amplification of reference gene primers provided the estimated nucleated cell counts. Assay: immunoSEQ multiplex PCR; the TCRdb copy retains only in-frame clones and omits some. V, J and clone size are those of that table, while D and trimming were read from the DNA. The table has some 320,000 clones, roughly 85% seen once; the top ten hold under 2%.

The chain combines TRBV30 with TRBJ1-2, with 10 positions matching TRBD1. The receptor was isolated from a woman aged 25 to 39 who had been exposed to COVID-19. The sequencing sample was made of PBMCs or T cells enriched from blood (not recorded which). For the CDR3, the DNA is TGTGCCGTCTATTTCCGGGACAGGGGTTTTTACTATGGCTACACCTTC. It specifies CAVYFRDRGFYYGYTF.